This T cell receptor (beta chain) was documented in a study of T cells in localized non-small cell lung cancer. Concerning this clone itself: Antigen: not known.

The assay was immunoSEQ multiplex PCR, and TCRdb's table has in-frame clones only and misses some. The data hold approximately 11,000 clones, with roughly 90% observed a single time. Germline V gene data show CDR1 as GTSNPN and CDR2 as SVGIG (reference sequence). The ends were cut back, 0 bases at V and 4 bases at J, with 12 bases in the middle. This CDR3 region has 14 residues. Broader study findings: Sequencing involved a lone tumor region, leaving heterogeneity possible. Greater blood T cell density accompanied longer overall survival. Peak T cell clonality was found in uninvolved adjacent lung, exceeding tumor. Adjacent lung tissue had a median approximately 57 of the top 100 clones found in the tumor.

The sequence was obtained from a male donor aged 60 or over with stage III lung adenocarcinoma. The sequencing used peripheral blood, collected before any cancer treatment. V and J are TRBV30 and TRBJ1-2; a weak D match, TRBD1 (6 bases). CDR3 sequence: CAWSVNRVGYGYTF. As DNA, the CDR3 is TGTGCCTGGAGTGTAAACAGGGTCGGCTATGGCTACACCTTC.